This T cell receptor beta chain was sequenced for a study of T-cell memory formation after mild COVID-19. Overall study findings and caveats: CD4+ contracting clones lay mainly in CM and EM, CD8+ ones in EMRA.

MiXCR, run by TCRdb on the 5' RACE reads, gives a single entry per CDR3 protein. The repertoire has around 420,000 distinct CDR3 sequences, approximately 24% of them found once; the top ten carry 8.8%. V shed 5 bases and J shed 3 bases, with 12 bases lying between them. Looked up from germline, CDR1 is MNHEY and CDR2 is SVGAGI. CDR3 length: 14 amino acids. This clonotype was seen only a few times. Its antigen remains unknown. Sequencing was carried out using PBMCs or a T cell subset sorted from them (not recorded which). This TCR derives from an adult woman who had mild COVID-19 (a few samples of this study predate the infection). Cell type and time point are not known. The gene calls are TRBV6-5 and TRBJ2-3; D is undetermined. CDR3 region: CASSPLYKTDTQYF. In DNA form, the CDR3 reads TGTGCCAGCAGTCCTCTCTACAAGACAGATACGCAGTATTTT.